This T cell receptor beta chain was identified in a study of T-cell memory formation after mild COVID-19. Background on the study: Largely donor-specific sequence clusters came from a couple of donors. Findings of the study overall: Memory cells collected pre-infection included some clones that later responded, suggesting cross-reactive memory joined. Clones that contracted from day 15 to 85 were balanced CD4/CD8, while later expanders leaned CD4+.

Only a few counts were recorded for this clonotype. The antigen is unknown. The authors produced TCR alpha and TCR beta cDNA libraries with sample barcodes and UMIs by 5'RACE using constant-segment primers. TCRdb fed the 5' RACE reads into MiXCR, producing one record per CDR3 protein. The repertoire includes 250,000 to 300,000 distinct CDR3 sequences, around 15% of them detected once, and less than 30% sits in the top ten. From germline, CDR1 is LGHNA and CDR2 YSLEER. Trimming cost V 1 base and J 2 bases, with 12 bases left between them. The CDR3 length is 15 residues. This TCR derives from a man aged 18 to 29 who had mild COVID-19 (a few samples of this study predate the infection). Cell type and time point are not known. Source material: PBMCs or a T cell subset sorted from them (not recorded which). This chain links TRBV4-3 with TRBJ2-7, with D possibly matching TRBD1 (6 bases). The CDR3 DNA follows: TGCGCCAGCAGCCAAGGTAGGGGGACGGCCTACGAGCAGTACTTC. Protein product: CASSQGRGTAYEQYF.